The 8 T cell receptor beta chains below all came from one sample that was sequenced in a study of cytomegalovirus exposure and HLA in healthy donors. PCR employed 60 Vbeta and 13 Jbeta primers. TCRdb keeps only in-frame clones here, not all; method: immunoSEQ multiplex PCR. The table has about 190,000 clones, roughly 90% seen once. Specimen: PBMCs. These receptors originate from a boy younger than 10 in good health and CMV-seronegative.

This chain connects TRBV6-5 to TRBJ2-2; possible D gene TRBD2, 6 bases. Germline V CDR1 and CDR2: MNHEY, SVGAGI. The ends were cut back, 6 bases at V and 1 base at J, with 9 bases in the middle. The CDR3 totals 14 residues. DNA for the CDR3: TGTGCCAGCAGGGGACTTTTGAACACCGGGGAGCTGTTTTTT. Translating it yields CASRGLLNTGELFF.

The chain carries TRBV5-1 and TRBJ2-7, with D hard to call. Trimming removed 0 bases from V and 3 bases from J, with 10 bases in between. Germline lookup yields CDR1 SGHRS and CDR2 YFSETQ. CDR3 size: 14 residues. In DNA, the CDR3 is TGCGCCAGCAGCTTGGGAGACTTACTCTACGAGCAGTACTTC. Protein product: CASSLGDLLYEQYF.

V gene TRBV7-8 combines with J gene TRBJ2-4; a possible D gene is TRBD1 (5 bases). This CDR3 has 15 residues. CDR1 SGHVS and CDR2 FQNEAQ come from the germline V gene. V was shortened by 5 bases and J by 0 bases, with 11 bases between the two germline ends. CDR3 coding DNA: TGTGCCAGCAGCCTCCAGGGAATAGCCAAAAACATTCAGTACTTC. Protein: CASSLQGIAKNIQYF.

In this sample, this clone turned up a few times. The rearrangement uses TRBV7-9 and TRBJ2-3; 8 nucleotides line up with TRBD2. This CDR3 spans 15 amino acids. The V gene end was trimmed by 8 bases and the J gene end by 2 bases; junction bases not matched to a gene: 9. Per germline, CDR1 SEHNR and CDR2 FQNEAQ (reference sequence). As DNA, the CDR3 is TGTGCCAGCTTAACCTCGGGAGGGATCACAGATACGCAGTATTTT. Protein product: CASLTSGGITDTQYF.

This chain connects TRBV9 to TRBJ1-2; a possible D gene is TRBD1 (6 bases). The CDR3 loop spans 15 amino acids. V lost 0 bases to trimming and J lost 0 bases, with 9 bases between them. Germline V gene lookup returns CDR1 SGDLS and CDR2 YYNGEE. This chain's CDR3 is CASSVGGGANYGYTF. The CDR3 bases are TGTGCCAGCAGCGTAGGAGGGGGAGCTAACTATGGCTACACCTTC. Full variable domain (missing parts from reference TRBV9 and TRBJ1-2): DSGVTQTPKHLITATGQRVTLRCSPRSGDLSVYWYQQSLDQGLQFLIQYYNGEERAKGNILERFSAQQFPDLHSELNLSSLELGDSALYFCASSVGGGANYGYTFGSGTRLTVV.

The sample holds a few counts of this clone. This rearrangement joins TRBV6-5 to TRBJ1-5; TRBD1 matches at 11 bases. The germline CDR1 and CDR2 sequences are MNHEY and SVGAGI. The junction had 4 bases not matched to a gene; V was cut back by 2 bases and J by 7 bases. This CDR3 contains 15 residues. The CDR3 nucleotides read TGTGCCAGCAGTTACCCATGGACAGGGGGCCAGCCCCAGCATTTT. Translated, it gives CASSYPWTGGQPQHF.

This rearrangement joins TRBV6-1 to TRBJ2-5, with 9 bases that match TRBD1. The length of the CDR3 is 15 residues. V shed 1 base, J shed 4 bases, and the junction held 4 bases outside the gene matches. Looked up from germline, CDR1 is MNHNS and CDR2 is SASEGT. CDR3 bases: TGTGCCAGCAGTGAAGGGGGACAGGGACGAGAGACCCAGTACTTC. Protein: CASSEGGQGRETQYF.

This clone was seen once. This rearrangement joins TRBV28 to TRBJ2-7, with 7 bases matching TRBD2. Germline trimming cut 2 bases from V and 7 bases from J; bases unmatched to any gene: 5. Germline V gene lookup returns CDR1 MDHEN and CDR2 SYDVKM. The CDR3 runs to 13 residues. CDR3 DNA sequence: TGTGCCAGCAGTTTAGCGGGAGCGACGGAGCAGTACTTC. It is translated as CASSLAGATEQYF.